This entry concerns a single TCR beta chain. Other nucleotide sequences from this sample produce the same CDR3. This entry is derived from a study of blood T cell repertoires in COVID-19. Study at large: Samples taken during acute and convalescent COVID-19 were collected in the United States, Italy and Spain. T cells, B-cell-depleted T cells, or PBMCs provided the cDNA or gDNA that served as material.

Germline values: CDR1 SGHRS, CDR2 YFSETQ. The CDR3 sequence is 14 residues long. With 2 bases removed from V and 1 base from J, the gap between germline ends came to 7 bases. Profiled with immunoSEQ multiplex PCR; TCRdb holds only in-frame clones, not every one. The sample comprises around 120,000 clones, approximately 84% of which are singletons, and 1.5% to 2% rests with the top ten. The source material was peripheral blood. This clonotype originated in a man between 65 and 85 years old with acute or convalescent COVID-19. V and J are TRBV5-1 and TRBJ2-1; TRBD2 is a possible D gene (6 bases). CDR3 residues: CASSLGGSYNEQFF. CDR3 nucleotides: TGCGCCAGCAGCTTAGGAGGGTCCTACAATGAGCAGTTCTTC.